This T cell receptor (beta chain) was captured by sequencing in a study of T cell responses to AZD1222 COVID-19 vaccine. About this clone itself: Its cognate antigen is unknown.

The V gene's germline CDR1 is SQVTM and CDR2 ANQGSEA. CDR3 size: 15 residues. Trimming pared 4 bases from V and 7 bases from J, leaving 20 bases between. Samples with a second dose at about 4 or about 12 weeks were pooled together. TCRdb's table, derived via immunoSEQ multiplex PCR, lists solely in-frame clones and lacks some. The table records around 100,000 clones, less than 85% of them present only once. General study points: CD4 TCRs linked to vaccination spanned spike, dominating at 160-218 and 743-854. Donor demographics were predominantly white British with a female majority; clonal diversity may be underestimated.

The chain employs TRBV29-1 and TRBJ2-1; D possibly corresponds to TRBD1 (6 bases). This clonotype originated in an adult who received the AZD1222 COVID-19 vaccine. This material consisted of peripheral blood, taken 28 days after the second AZD1222 dose. The CDR3 nucleotides are TGCAGCGTTGGCCGGGACATTCCCCCCTGGAATGAGCAGTTCTTC. Its translation is CSVGRDIPPWNEQFF.